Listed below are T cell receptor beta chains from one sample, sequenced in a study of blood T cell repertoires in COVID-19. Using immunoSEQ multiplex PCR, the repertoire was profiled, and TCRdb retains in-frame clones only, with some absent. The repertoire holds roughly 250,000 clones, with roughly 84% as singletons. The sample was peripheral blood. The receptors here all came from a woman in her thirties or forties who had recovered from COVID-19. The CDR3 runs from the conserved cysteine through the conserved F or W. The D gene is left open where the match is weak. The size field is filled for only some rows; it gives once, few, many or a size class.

cdr3_aa: CASNPPTGGSNTEAFF; cdr3_nt: TGTGCCAGCAACCCACCAACAGGGGGATCGAACACTGAAGCTTTCTTT; clone_size: NA; v_call: TRBV5-5; d_call: TRBD1; j_call: TRBJ1-1
cdr3_aa: CASSLRQGQGENTQYF; cdr3_nt: TGTGCCAGCTCACTACGACAGGGACAGGGGGAAAATACGCAGTATTTT; clone_size: NA; v_call: TRBV18; d_call: TRBD1; j_call: TRBJ2-3
cdr3_aa: CASSFVQGSGELFF; cdr3_nt: TGTGCCAGCAGCTTCGTCCAGGGGTCCGGGGAGCTGTTTTTT; clone_size: NA; v_call: TRBV7-2; d_call: NA; j_call: TRBJ2-2
cdr3_aa: CASRRDRDSPLHF; cdr3_nt: TGCGCCAGCAGGAGGGACAGGGATTCACCCCTCCACTTT; clone_size: NA; v_call: TRBV5-1; d_call: TRBD1; j_call: TRBJ1-6
cdr3_aa: CASSPGGSGYNSPLHF; cdr3_nt: TGTGCCAGCAGTCCGGGGGGCAGCGGATATAATTCACCCCTCCACTTT; clone_size: NA; v_call: TRBV6-2/TRBV6-3; d_call: NA; j_call: TRBJ1-6
cdr3_aa: CATLSGGHKNEQFF; cdr3_nt: TGTGCCACCCTTAGCGGGGGACATAAAAATGAGCAGTTCTTC; clone_size: once; v_call: TRBV19; d_call: TRBD2; j_call: TRBJ2-1
cdr3_aa: CASSQGTEQFF; cdr3_nt: TGTGCCAGCAGCCAGGGGACAGAGCAGTTCTTC; clone_size: NA; v_call: TRBV12-3/TRBV12-4; d_call: NA; j_call: TRBJ2-1
cdr3_aa: CASTMTGVNTEAFF; cdr3_nt: TGTGCCAGCACGATGACAGGGGTGAACACTGAAGCTTTCTTT; clone_size: NA; v_call: TRBV6-1; d_call: TRBD1; j_call: TRBJ1-1
cdr3_aa: CAWRQLAGRADTQYF; cdr3_nt: TGTGCCTGGAGACAATTAGCGGGTAGAGCAGATACGCAGTATTTT; clone_size: NA; v_call: TRBV30; d_call: TRBD2; j_call: TRBJ2-3
cdr3_aa: CASSPPVGRGEYGYTF; cdr3_nt: TGTGCCAGCAGTCCACCGGTGGGGAGGGGAGAGTATGGCTACACCTTC; clone_size: NA; v_call: TRBV28; d_call: NA; j_call: TRBJ1-2
cdr3_aa: CAWNGGAGRYEQYF; cdr3_nt: TGTGCCTGGAACGGAGGCGCCGGGAGGTACGAGCAGTACTTC; clone_size: NA; v_call: TRBV30; d_call: TRBD2; j_call: TRBJ2-7
cdr3_aa: CSVELGQRPNEQFF; cdr3_nt: TGCAGCGTTGAACTAGGACAGAGACCTAATGAGCAGTTCTTC; clone_size: NA; v_call: TRBV29-1; d_call: NA; j_call: TRBJ2-1
cdr3_aa: CASSPEGGATLYEQYF; cdr3_nt: TGTGCCAGCAGCCCGGAAGGTGGGGCTACCCTCTACGAGCAGTACTTC; clone_size: NA; v_call: TRBV5-4; d_call: NA; j_call: TRBJ2-7
cdr3_aa: CAWSEGGGAFYEQYF; cdr3_nt: TGTGCCTGGAGCGAAGGCGGGGGGGCATTCTACGAGCAGTACTTC; clone_size: NA; v_call: TRBV30; d_call: TRBD2; j_call: TRBJ2-7
cdr3_aa: CASSVRTGGQEKLFF; cdr3_nt: TGTGCCAGCAGCGTAAGGACAGGGGGCCAGGAAAAACTGTTTTTT; clone_size: many; v_call: TRBV9; d_call: TRBD1; j_call: TRBJ1-4
cdr3_aa: CAWSVMGATDTQYF; cdr3_nt: TGTGCCTGGAGTGTTATGGGAGCCACAGATACGCAGTATTTT; clone_size: NA; v_call: TRBV30; d_call: NA; j_call: TRBJ2-3
cdr3_aa: CASSPRRAGDNEQFF; cdr3_nt: TGTGCCAGCTCACCCCGCCGGGCGGGAGACAATGAGCAGTTCTTC; clone_size: NA; v_call: TRBV18; d_call: TRBD2; j_call: TRBJ2-1
cdr3_aa: CATSDFRREYEQYF; cdr3_nt: TGTGCCACCAGTGATTTCCGTCGCGAATACGAGCAGTACTTC; clone_size: NA; v_call: TRBV24-1; d_call: NA; j_call: TRBJ2-7
cdr3_aa: CATSYGGSNQPQHF; cdr3_nt: TGTGCCACCAGTTACGGGGGGAGCAATCAGCCCCAGCATTTT; clone_size: NA; v_call: TRBV24-1; d_call: NA; j_call: TRBJ1-5
cdr3_aa: CASSLWGADTGELFF; cdr3_nt: TGTGCCAGCAGCTTGTGGGGCGCCGACACCGGGGAGCTGTTTTTT; clone_size: NA; v_call: TRBV11-2; d_call: NA; j_call: TRBJ2-2
cdr3_aa: CARGGLQDHNSNQPQHF; cdr3_nt: TGTGCCAGAGGAGGATTGCAGGACCACAATAGCAATCAGCCCCAGCATTTT; clone_size: NA; v_call: TRBV9; d_call: NA; j_call: TRBJ1-5
cdr3_aa: CASSLSFGDFGSPLHF; cdr3_nt: TGTGCCAGCAGTTTATCGTTCGGGGATTTCGGGTCACCCCTCCACTTT; clone_size: NA; v_call: TRBV27; d_call: NA; j_call: TRBJ1-6
cdr3_aa: CASSSRVTYEQYF; cdr3_nt: TGTGCCAGCAGTTCGCGGGTAACCTACGAGCAGTACTTC; clone_size: few; v_call: TRBV12-3/TRBV12-4; d_call: NA; j_call: TRBJ2-7
cdr3_aa: CASSSRDSSYEQYF; cdr3_nt: TGTGCCAGTAGTTCCCGGGACAGTTCCTACGAGCAGTACTTC; clone_size: NA; v_call: TRBV19; d_call: TRBD1; j_call: TRBJ2-7
cdr3_aa: CASSLTVASGSEQFF; cdr3_nt: TGTGCCAGCAGCTTAACGGTGGCTAGCGGGAGTGAGCAGTTCTTC; clone_size: NA; v_call: TRBV7-3; d_call: TRBD2; j_call: TRBJ2-1
cdr3_aa: CAWSPGGYGYTF; cdr3_nt: TGTGCCTGGAGTCCAGGGGGATATGGCTACACCTTC; clone_size: NA; v_call: TRBV30; d_call: TRBD1; j_call: TRBJ1-2
cdr3_aa: CASSPNRVAYNEQFF; cdr3_nt: TGTGCCAGCAGCCCCAATAGAGTGGCCTACAATGAGCAGTTCTTC; clone_size: NA; v_call: TRBV7-2; d_call: NA; j_call: TRBJ2-1
cdr3_aa: CASSTGQGGRNIQYF; cdr3_nt: TGTGCCAGCAGTACAGGACAGGGAGGGAGGAACATTCAGTACTTC; clone_size: NA; v_call: TRBV6-1; d_call: NA; j_call: TRBJ2-4
cdr3_aa: CASKRAGAATGELFF; cdr3_nt: TGTGCCAGTAAGCGAGCAGGGGCCGCCACCGGGGAGCTGTTTTTT; clone_size: NA; v_call: TRBV19; d_call: NA; j_call: TRBJ2-2
cdr3_aa: CASSLEPASNSPLHF; cdr3_nt: TGCGCCAGCAGCTTGGAGCCAGCGAGTAATTCACCCCTCCACTTT; clone_size: NA; v_call: TRBV5-1; d_call: NA; j_call: TRBJ1-6
cdr3_aa: CASSPGGGTSAAKTQYF; cdr3_nt: TGCGCCAGCAGCCCAGGGGGGGGGACTAGCGCCGCGAAGACCCAGTACTTC; clone_size: NA; v_call: TRBV7-3; d_call: TRBD2; j_call: TRBJ2-5
cdr3_aa: CASSQDREGRGGTYEQYF; cdr3_nt: TGCGCCAGCAGCCAAGATCGCGAAGGGAGGGGGGGAACCTACGAGCAGTACTTC; clone_size: NA; v_call: TRBV4-3; d_call: NA; j_call: TRBJ2-7
cdr3_aa: CASSLALGTGGLGYTF; cdr3_nt: TGTGCCAGCAGCTTGGCCTTAGGGACAGGGGGATTGGGCTACACCTTC; clone_size: NA; v_call: TRBV5-5; d_call: TRBD1; j_call: TRBJ1-2
cdr3_aa: CASSQAVQSTNEKLFF; cdr3_nt: TGCGCCAGCAGCCAAGCAGTTCAGTCGACTAATGAAAAACTGTTTTTT; clone_size: NA; v_call: TRBV4-1; d_call: NA; j_call: TRBJ1-4
cdr3_aa: CASSEFGQGLYGYTF; cdr3_nt: TGTGCCAGCAGTGAATTTGGACAGGGGTTATATGGCTACACCTTC; clone_size: NA; v_call: TRBV6-1; d_call: TRBD1; j_call: TRBJ1-2
cdr3_aa: CASGRRGETQYF; cdr3_nt: TGTGCCAGCGGGCGACGTGGAGAGACCCAGTACTTC; clone_size: NA; v_call: TRBV7-2; d_call: NA; j_call: TRBJ2-5
cdr3_aa: CASSLRGQGVDAFF; cdr3_nt: TGTGCCAGCAGCCTTAGAGGACAGGGTGTCGACGCTTTCTTT; clone_size: NA; v_call: TRBV14; d_call: TRBD1; j_call: TRBJ1-1
cdr3_aa: CASSVEDRGRRYGYTF; cdr3_nt: TGTGCCAGCAGCGTAGAGGACAGGGGGCGCCGGTATGGCTACACCTTC; clone_size: once; v_call: TRBV9; d_call: TRBD1; j_call: TRBJ1-2
cdr3_aa: CASSLGTQVSNEQFF; cdr3_nt: TGTGCTAGCAGCTTAGGGACTCAGGTTTCCAATGAGCAGTTCTTC; clone_size: few; v_call: TRBV7-7; d_call: NA; j_call: TRBJ2-1
cdr3_aa: CASSYSVTTGAGGYTF; cdr3_nt: TGTGCCAGCAGTTACTCGGTAACGACAGGGGCCGGTGGCTACACCTTC; clone_size: NA; v_call: TRBV6-5; d_call: TRBD1; j_call: TRBJ1-2
cdr3_aa: CASRQTGGNTGELFF; cdr3_nt: TGTGCCAGCAGACAAACAGGGGGCAACACCGGGGAGCTGTTTTTT; clone_size: NA; v_call: TRBV28; d_call: TRBD1; j_call: TRBJ2-2
cdr3_aa: CASSLDRPGLAGGEQYF; cdr3_nt: TGTGCCAGCAGCTTGGACCGTCCGGGACTAGCGGGGGGAGAGCAGTACTTC; clone_size: NA; v_call: TRBV7-2; d_call: TRBD2; j_call: TRBJ2-7
cdr3_aa: CASSEDRGLYNEQFF; cdr3_nt: TGTGCCAGCAGCGAGGACAGGGGACTCTACAATGAGCAGTTCTTC; clone_size: NA; v_call: TRBV7-2; d_call: TRBD1; j_call: TRBJ2-1
cdr3_aa: CASSLVGDRNQFF; cdr3_nt: TGTGCCAGCAGCTTAGTCGGCGACAGGAACCAGTTCTTC; clone_size: NA; v_call: TRBV7-2; d_call: NA; j_call: TRBJ2-1
cdr3_aa: CASSPGKYSPLHF; cdr3_nt: TGTGCCAGCAGCCCCGGGAAATATTCACCCCTCCACTTT; clone_size: NA; v_call: TRBV6-6; d_call: NA; j_call: TRBJ1-6
cdr3_aa: CASSLYRGRGNTIYF; cdr3_nt: TGTGCCAGCAGCCTTTACAGGGGACGGGGAAACACCATATATTTT; clone_size: NA; v_call: TRBV7-2; d_call: TRBD1; j_call: TRBJ1-3